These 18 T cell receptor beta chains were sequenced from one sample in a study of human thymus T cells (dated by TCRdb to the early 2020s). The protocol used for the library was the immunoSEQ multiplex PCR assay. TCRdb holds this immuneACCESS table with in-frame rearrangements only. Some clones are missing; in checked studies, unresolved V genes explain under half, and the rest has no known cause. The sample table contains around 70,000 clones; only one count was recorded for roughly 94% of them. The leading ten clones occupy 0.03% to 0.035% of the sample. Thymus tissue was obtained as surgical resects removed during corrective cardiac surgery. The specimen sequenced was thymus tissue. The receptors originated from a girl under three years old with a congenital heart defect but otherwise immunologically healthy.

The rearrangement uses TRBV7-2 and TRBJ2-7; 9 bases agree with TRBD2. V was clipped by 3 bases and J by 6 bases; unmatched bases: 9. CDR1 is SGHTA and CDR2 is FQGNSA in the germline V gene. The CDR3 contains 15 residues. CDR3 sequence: CASSFSGRNGGEQYF. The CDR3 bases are TGTGCCAGCAGCTTTAGCGGGAGAAACGGCGGCGAGCAGTACTTC. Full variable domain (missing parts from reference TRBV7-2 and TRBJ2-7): GAGVSQSPSNKVTEKGKDVELRCDPISGHTALYWYRQSLGQGLEFLIYFQGNSAPDKSGLPSDRFSAERTGGSVSTLTIQRTQQEDSAVYLCASSFSGRNGGEQYFGPGTRLTVT.

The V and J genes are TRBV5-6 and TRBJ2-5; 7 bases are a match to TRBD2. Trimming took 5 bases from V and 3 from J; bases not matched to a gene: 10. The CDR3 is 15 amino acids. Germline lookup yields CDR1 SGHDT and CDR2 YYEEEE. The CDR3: CASRLAGAGKETQYF. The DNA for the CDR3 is TGTGCCAGCAGACTCGCGGGAGCTGGAAAAGAGACCCAGTACTTC.

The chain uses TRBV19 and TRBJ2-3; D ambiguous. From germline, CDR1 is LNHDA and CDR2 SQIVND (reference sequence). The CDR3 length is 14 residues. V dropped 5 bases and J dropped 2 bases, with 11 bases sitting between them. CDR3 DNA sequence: TGTGCCAGTAGTCCTGGGTCCTACACAGATACGCAGTATTTT. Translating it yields CASSPGSYTDTQYF. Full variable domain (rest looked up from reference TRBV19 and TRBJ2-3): DGGITQSPKYLFRKEGQNVTLSCEQNLNHDAMYWYRQDPGQGLRLIYYSQIVNDFQKGDIAEGYSVSREKKESFPLTVTSAQKNPTAFYLCASSPGSYTDTQYFGPGTRLTVL.

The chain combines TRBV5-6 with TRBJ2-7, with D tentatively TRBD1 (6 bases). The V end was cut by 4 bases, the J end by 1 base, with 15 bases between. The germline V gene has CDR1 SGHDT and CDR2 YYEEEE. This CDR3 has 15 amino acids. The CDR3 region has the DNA TGTGCCAGCAGCCGATGGGGGCGCCCGTCCTACGAGCAGTACTTC. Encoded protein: CASSRWGRPSYEQYF.

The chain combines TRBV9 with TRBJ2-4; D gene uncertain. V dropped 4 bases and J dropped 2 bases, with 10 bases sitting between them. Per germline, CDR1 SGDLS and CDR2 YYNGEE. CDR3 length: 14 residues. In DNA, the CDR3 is TGTGCCAGCAGCTCTCCTAGTACCAAAAACATTCAGTACTTC. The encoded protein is CASSSPSTKNIQYF.

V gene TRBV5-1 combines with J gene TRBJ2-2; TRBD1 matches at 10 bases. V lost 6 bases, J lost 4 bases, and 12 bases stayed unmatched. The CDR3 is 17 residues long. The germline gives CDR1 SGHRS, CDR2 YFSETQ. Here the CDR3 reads CASNYSPRDRGTGELFF. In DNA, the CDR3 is TGCGCCAGCAACTATTCGCCCCGGGACAGGGGCACCGGGGAGCTGTTTTTT. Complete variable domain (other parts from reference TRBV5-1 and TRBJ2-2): KAGVTQTPRYLIKTRGQQVTLSCSPISGHRSVSWYQQTPGQGLQFLFEYFSETQRNKGNFPGRFSGRQFSNSRSEMNVSTLELGDSALYLCASNYSPRDRGTGELFFGEGSRLTVL.

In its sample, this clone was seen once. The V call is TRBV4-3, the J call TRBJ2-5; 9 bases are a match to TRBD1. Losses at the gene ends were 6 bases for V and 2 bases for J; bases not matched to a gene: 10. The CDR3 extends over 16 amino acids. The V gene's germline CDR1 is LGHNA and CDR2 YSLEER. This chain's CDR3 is CASSPRQGGPQETQYF. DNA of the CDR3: TGCGCCAGCAGTCCCCGACAGGGGGGTCCACAAGAGACCCAGTACTTC.

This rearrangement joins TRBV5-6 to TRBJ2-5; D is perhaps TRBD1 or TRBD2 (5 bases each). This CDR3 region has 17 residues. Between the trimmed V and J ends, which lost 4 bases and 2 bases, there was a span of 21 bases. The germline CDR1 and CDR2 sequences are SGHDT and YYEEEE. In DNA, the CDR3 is TGTGCCAGCAGCCTCGACCAGGGTGAGGGTACTCAAGAGACCCAGTACTTC. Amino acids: CASSLDQGEGTQETQYF.

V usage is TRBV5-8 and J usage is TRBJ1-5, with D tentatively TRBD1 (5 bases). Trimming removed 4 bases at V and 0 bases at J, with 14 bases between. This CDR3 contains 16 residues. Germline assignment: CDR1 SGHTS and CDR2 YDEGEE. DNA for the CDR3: TGTGCCAGCAGCCCTGGGACTGGGATTAGCAATCAGCCCCAGCATTTT. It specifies CASSPGTGISNQPQHF.

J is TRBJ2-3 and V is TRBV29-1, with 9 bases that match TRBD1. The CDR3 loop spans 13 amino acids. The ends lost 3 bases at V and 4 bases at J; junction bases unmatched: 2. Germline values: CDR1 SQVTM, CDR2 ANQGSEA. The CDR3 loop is CSVEGQGSDTQYF. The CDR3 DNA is TGCAGCGTTGAGGGACAGGGATCAGATACGCAGTATTTT.

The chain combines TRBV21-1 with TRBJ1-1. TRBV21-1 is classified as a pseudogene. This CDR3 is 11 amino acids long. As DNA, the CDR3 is TGTGCCAGCAGCCCCGGGACTGAAGCTTTCTTT. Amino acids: CASSPGTEAFF.

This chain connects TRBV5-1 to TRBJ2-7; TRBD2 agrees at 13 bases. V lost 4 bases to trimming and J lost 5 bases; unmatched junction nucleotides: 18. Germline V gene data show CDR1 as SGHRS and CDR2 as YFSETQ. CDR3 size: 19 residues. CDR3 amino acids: CASSETSGRAPGRRDEQYF. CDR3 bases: TGCGCCAGCAGCGAAACTAGCGGGAGGGCCCCCGGCCGACGGGACGAGCAGTACTTC. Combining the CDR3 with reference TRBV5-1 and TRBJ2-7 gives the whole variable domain KAGVTQTPRYLIKTRGQQVTLSCSPISGHRSVSWYQQTPGQGLQFLFEYFSETQRNKGNFPGRFSGRQFSNSRSEMNVSTLELGDSALYLCASSETSGRAPGRRDEQYFGPGTRLTVT.

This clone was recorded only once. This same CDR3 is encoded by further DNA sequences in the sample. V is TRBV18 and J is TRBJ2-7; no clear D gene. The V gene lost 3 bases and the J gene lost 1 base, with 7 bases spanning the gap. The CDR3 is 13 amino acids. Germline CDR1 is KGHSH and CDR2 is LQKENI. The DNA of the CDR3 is TGTGCCAGCTCACCCGGCAGTTCCTACGAGCAGTACTTC. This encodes CASSPGSSYEQYF.

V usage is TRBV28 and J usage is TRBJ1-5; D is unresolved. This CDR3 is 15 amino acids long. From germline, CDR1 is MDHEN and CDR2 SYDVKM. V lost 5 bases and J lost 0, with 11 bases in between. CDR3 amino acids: CASSRGPVSNQPQHF. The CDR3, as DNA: TGTGCCAGCAGTCGCGGTCCGGTTAGCAATCAGCCCCAGCATTTT.

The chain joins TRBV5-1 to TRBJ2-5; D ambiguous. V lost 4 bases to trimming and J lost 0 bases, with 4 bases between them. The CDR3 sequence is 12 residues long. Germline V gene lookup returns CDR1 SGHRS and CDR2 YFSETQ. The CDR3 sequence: CASSQYQETQYF. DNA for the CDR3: TGCGCCAGCAGCCAGTACCAAGAGACCCAGTACTTC.

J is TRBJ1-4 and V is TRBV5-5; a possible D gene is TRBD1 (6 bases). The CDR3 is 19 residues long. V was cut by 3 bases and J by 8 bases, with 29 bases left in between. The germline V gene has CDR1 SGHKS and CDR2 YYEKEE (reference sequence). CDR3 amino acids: CASSYPSRGPKEIDEKLFF. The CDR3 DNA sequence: TGTGCCAGCAGCTACCCCAGTCGGGGGCCAAAGGAGATTGACGAAAAACTGTTTTTT.

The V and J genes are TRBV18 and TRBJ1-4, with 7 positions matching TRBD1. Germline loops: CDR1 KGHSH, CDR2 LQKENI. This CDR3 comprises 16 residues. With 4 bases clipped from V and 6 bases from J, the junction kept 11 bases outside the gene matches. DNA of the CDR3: TGTGCCAGCTCACGGGAGGTCCAGGGGGGCGATGAAAAACTGTTTTTT. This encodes CASSREVQGGDEKLFF.

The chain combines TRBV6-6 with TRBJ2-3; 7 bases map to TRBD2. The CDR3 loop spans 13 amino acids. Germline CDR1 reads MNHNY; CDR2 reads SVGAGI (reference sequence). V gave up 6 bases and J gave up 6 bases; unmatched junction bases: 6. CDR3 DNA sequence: TGTGCCAGCAGCCACCCACTAGCGGATACGCAGTATTTT. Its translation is CASSHPLADTQYF.